The rows below give T cell receptor beta chains drawn from one sample of a study of OX40 agonist ivuxolimab in advanced cancers. The method was immunoSEQ multiplex PCR; TCRdb's version includes in-frame clones alone and lacks a portion of them. This sample has fewer than 85,000 clones; 65% to 90% occur once, and the top ten carry roughly 2%. The input for sequencing was CD4+ or CD8+ T cells sorted from blood, taken in a trial of the OX40 agonist ivuxolimab. The source of these receptors is an adult with an advanced solid tumor such as melanoma, head and neck, liver or kidney cancer. Both conserved end residues are part of each CDR3. The D gene is left open where the match is weak. Clone size is stated in some rows and not others, as once, few, many or a class when expanded.

D	size	V	J	DNA	CDR3
TRBD1	-	TRBV5-1	TRBJ1-6	TGCGCCAGCAGCTTAGGACAGGGTGATTCACCCCTCCACTTT	CASSLGQGDSPLHF
-	once	TRBV5-1	TRBJ1-1	TGCGCCAGCAGCTTGGAAGGGTTGAACACTGAAGCTTTCTTT	CASSLEGLNTEAFF
-	once	TRBV10-3	TRBJ2-5	TGTGCCATCAGTGCTAAGGGTCAAGAGACCCAGTACTTC	CAISAKGQETQYF
-	-	TRBV2	TRBJ1-6	TGTGCCAGCAGTGTACTGGCCGGGACTGGGAATTCACCCCTCCACTTT	CASSVLAGTGNSPLHF
TRBD1	-	TRBV2	TRBJ2-6	TGTGCCTCAGGGACAGGGACCGGGGCCAACGTCCTGACTTTC	CASGTGTGANVLTF
-	-	TRBV9	TRBJ1-6	TGTGCCAGCAGCGTAGAAAATAATTCACCCCTCCACTTT	CASSVENNSPLHF
TRBD1	-	TRBV15	TRBJ2-5	TGTGCCACCAGCAGAGGAGGGACAGGGGGAGCCGAGACCCAGTACTTC	CATSRGGTGGAETQYF
-	-	TRBV4-3	TRBJ2-1	TGCGCCAGCAGCCAAGGCTGGAAGGCCCTGGGTGAGCAGTTCTTC	CASSQGWKALGEQFF
TRBD1	once	TRBV11-1	TRBJ1-2	TGTGCCAGCAGCAGGACAGGGGTCGGCTACACCTTC	CASSRTGVGYTF
TRBD2	-	TRBV27	TRBJ2-2	TGTGCCAGCAGTTTGAAACGGGGGGGCCCCGGGGAGCTGTTTTTT	CASSLKRGGPGELFF
-	-	TRBV28	TRBJ2-7	TGTGCCAGCAGTTTACCCCAGAGATTCTACGAGCAGTACTTC	CASSLPQRFYEQYF
TRBD1	-	TRBV10-1	TRBJ2-7	TGCGCCAGCAGTTCAACAGGGGGCCACGAGCAGTACTTC	CASSSTGGHEQYF
TRBD1	once	TRBV5-6	TRBJ2-5	TGTGCCAGCAGCTTGGGGACAGGGGACAACCAAGAGACCCAGTACTTC	CASSLGTGDNQETQYF
-	-	TRBV30	TRBJ1-5	TGTGCCTGGAGTGAGGACGGTCATAGCAATCAGCCCCAGCATTTT	CAWSEDGHSNQPQHF
-	-	TRBV10-3	TRBJ1-5	TGTGCCATCAGTGAAACTAATCAGCCCCAGCATTTT	CAISETNQPQHF
-	-	TRBV6-1	TRBJ1-5	TGTGCCAGCCGAGGAGGAGACAATCAGCCCCAGCATTTT	CASRGGDNQPQHF
TRBD2	-	TRBV19	TRBJ2-1	TGTGCCAGTAGTACCACATTAGCGGGGGGCGGTCGGGGAAATGAGCAGTTCTTC	CASSTTLAGGGRGNEQFF
TRBD1	-	TRBV5-5	TRBJ2-4	TGTGCCAGCAGCCCGAGCCCTAGACAGGGATACGGCATTCAGTACTTC	CASSPSPRQGYGIQYF
-	-	TRBV2	TRBJ2-5	TGTGCCAGCAGAACTGACAGATACTCCCAAGAGACCCAGTACTTC	CASRTDRYSQETQYF
TRBD1	-	TRBV7-2	TRBJ1-3	TGTGCCAGCAGCCCCCCCGGGCAGGGGGGAAGGAACACCATATATTTT	CASSPPGQGGRNTIYF
TRBD2	few	TRBV11-2	TRBJ2-4	TGTGCCAGCAGCTTAGTTGGACTAGCGGGGGGGCTAGCCAAAAACATTCAGTACTTC	CASSLVGLAGGLAKNIQYF
-	-	TRBV9	TRBJ1-2	TGTGCCAGCAGCCAAGCAGGGAGGGGAGGCTACACCTTC	CASSQAGRGGYTF
-	-	TRBV6-5	TRBJ1-5	TGTGCCAGCAGTTACTCCCCCGGGGGCAATCAGCCCCAGCATTTT	CASSYSPGGNQPQHF
-	-	TRBV7-9	TRBJ2-5	TGTGCCAGCAGCTTAGCAGGGAGTATAGGAATGTCCCAGTACTTC	CASSLAGSIGMSQYF
-	-	TRBV29-1	TRBJ2-7	TGCAGCGTTAAGAGGGAGGGGGGCAACGAGCAGTACTTC	CSVKREGGNEQYF
TRBD1	-	TRBV7-9	TRBJ1-3	TGTGCCAGCAGCACAACTCCCGGGAGGGGGCTAACTGGAAACACCATATATTTT	CASSTTPGRGLTGNTIYF
TRBD1	once	TRBV4-3	TRBJ1-6	TGCGCCAGCAGCCAAGGGGACAGGGAAACTCCACCCCTCCACTTT	CASSQGDRETPPLHF
TRBD1	-	TRBV19	TRBJ1-2	TGTGCCAGTAGGCCCGAGGGGGCGAGCTATGGCTACACCTTC	CASRPEGASYGYTF
-	-	TRBV9	TRBJ2-3	TGTGCCAGCAGCGTAGGTAGCGGACCAACGGATACGCAGTATTTT	CASSVGSGPTDTQYF
-	-	TRBV13	TRBJ2-7	TGTGCCAGCAGTTATCTCCGGGACTTTAACTACGAGCAGTACTTC	CASSYLRDFNYEQYF
TRBD1	-	TRBV11-2	TRBJ2-7	TGTGCCAGCAGCTATCAGGGGGAATCCTACGAGCAGTACTTC	CASSYQGESYEQYF
-	-	TRBV5-1	TRBJ1-2	TGCGCCAGCAGCCCCCACTCGGGGTCCGGCTATGGCTACACCTTC	CASSPHSGSGYGYTF
TRBD1	-	TRBV6-5	TRBJ1-1	TGTGCCAGCAGTACACAGGGGTCCTTGAACACTGAAGCTTTCTTT	CASSTQGSLNTEAFF
-	-	TRBV18	TRBJ2-7	TGTGCCAGCTCACCAGGGACCGGGCAGTACTTC	CASSPGTGQYF
TRBD1	-	TRBV27	TRBJ1-2	TGTGCCAGCAGCAGGGACAGGGATAACTATGGCTACACCTTC	CASSRDRDNYGYTF
-	few	TRBV9	TRBJ2-5	TGTGCCAGCAGTGTATCGTCGGGAGTAACGGAGACCCAGTACTTC	CASSVSSGVTETQYF
-	-	TRBV6-5	TRBJ2-7	TGTGCCAGCAGTTCCCAGGGCGGTTTGGGGTACGAGCAGTACTTC	CASSSQGGLGYEQYF
-	-	TRBV4-1	TRBJ2-7	TGCGCCAGCAGCCAGGAGACACCTTCTGGGGAGCAGTACTTC	CASSQETPSGEQYF
TRBD1	-	TRBV27	TRBJ2-7	TGTGCCAGCAGCCCAACAGGGGATCCCTACGAGCAGTACTTC	CASSPTGDPYEQYF
-	-	TRBV6-1	TRBJ2-1	TGTGCCAGCAGTGAACGAGGCTACAATGAGCAGTTCTTC	CASSERGYNEQFF
TRBD1	-	TRBV28	TRBJ1-2	TGTGCCAGCAGTCTCGACAGGGGGCGGGACTACACCTTC	CASSLDRGRDYTF
TRBD1	-	TRBV2	TRBJ1-4	TGTGCCAGCAGCCCAAACGCCGGGACAGTATTCCCGTCGTTTTTT	CASSPNAGTVFPSFF
TRBD1	once	TRBV30	TRBJ1-2	TGTGCCTGGGGGACAGGAAACTATGGCTACACCTTC	CAWGTGNYGYTF
TRBD1	-	TRBV6-5	TRBJ2-3	TGTGCCAGCAGTTCCACAGGGGCTGTCTCGCCCCATACGCAGTATTTT	CASSSTGAVSPHTQYF
-	-	TRBV28	TRBJ1-2	TGTGCCAGCAGTCTCCTGACCCGGGGGGACTATGGCTACACCTTC	CASSLLTRGDYGYTF
-	-	TRBV2	TRBJ1-5	TGTGCCAGCAGTCGGAGGTTGGTTAGCAATCAGCCCCAGCATTTT	CASSRRLVSNQPQHF